This note documents a single T cell receptor beta chain sequence. The same CDR3 also results from other DNA sequences found in this sample. This sample stems from a study of Tregs in tolerant kidney transplant recipients. Assay: immunoSEQ multiplex PCR; the TCRdb copy retains only in-frame clones and omits some. The repertoire holds approximately 60,000 clones, with approximately 89% as singletons. The CDR3 has 17 amino acids. Trimming cost V 4 bases and J 2 bases; bases outside gene matches: 7. CDR1 and CDR2 (germline): MNHNS, SASEGT. The nonmyeloablative bone marrow transplants came from related graft donors, with transient mixed chimerism. Thawed PBMCs were FACS-sorted into unstimulated CD4+CD25+CD127- regulatory T cells, CD4+CD25- non-regulatory cells, CD4 and CD8 cells.

The chain joins TRBV6-1 to TRBJ2-7, with 14 bases lining up with TRBD2. The sample in question was CD4+ T cells from blood (PBMCs), obtained 6 months after the transplant. The sequence derives from a human patient who received a combined kidney and bone marrow transplant. Some T cells may be supplied by the graft donor. The chain's CDR3 is CASSGGTSGSWTYEQYF. Here the CDR3 DNA reads TGTGCCAGCAGTGGCGGGACTAGCGGGAGCTGGACCTACGAGCAGTACTTC.